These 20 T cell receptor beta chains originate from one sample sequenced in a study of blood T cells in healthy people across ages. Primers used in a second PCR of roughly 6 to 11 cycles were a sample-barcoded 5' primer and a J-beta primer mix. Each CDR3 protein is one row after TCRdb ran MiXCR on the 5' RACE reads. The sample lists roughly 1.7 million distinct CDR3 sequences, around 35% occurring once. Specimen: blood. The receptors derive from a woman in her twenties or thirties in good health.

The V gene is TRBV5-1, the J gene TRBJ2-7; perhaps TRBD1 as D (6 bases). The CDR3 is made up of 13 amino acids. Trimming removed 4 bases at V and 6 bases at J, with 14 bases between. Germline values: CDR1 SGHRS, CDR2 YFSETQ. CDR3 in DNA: TGCGCCAGCAGCCCCCCGGGACACTCCGAGCAGTACTTC. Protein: CASSPPGHSEQYF.

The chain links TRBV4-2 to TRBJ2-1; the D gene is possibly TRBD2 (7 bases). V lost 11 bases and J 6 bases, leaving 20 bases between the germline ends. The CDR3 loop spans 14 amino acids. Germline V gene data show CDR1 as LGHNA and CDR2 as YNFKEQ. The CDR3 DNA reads TGTGCCGGCGGAAGGGGGGGCGCTCCCAATGAGCAGTTCTTC. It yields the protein CAGGRGGAPNEQFF.

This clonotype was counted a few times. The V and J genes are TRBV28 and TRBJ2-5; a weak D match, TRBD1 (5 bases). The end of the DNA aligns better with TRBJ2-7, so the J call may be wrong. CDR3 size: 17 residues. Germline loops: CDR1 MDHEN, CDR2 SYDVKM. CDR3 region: CASSLAPMGRTYYEQYF. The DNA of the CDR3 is TGTGCCAGCAGTTTGGCCCCGATGGGGCGGACCTACTACGAGCAGTACTTC.

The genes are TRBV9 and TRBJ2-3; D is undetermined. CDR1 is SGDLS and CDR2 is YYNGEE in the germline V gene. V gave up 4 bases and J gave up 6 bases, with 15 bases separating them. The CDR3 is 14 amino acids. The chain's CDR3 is CASSSRNRGDTQYF. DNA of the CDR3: TGTGCCAGCAGCTCACGGAACCGTGGGGATACGCAGTATTTT.

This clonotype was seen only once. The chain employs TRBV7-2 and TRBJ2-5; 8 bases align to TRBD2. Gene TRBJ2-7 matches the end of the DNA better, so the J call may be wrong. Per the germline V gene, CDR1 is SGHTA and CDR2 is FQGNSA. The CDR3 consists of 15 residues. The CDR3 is CASSSHTSGPLEQYF. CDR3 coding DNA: TGTGCCAGCAGCTCCCACACTAGCGGCCCCCTCGAGCAGTACTTC.

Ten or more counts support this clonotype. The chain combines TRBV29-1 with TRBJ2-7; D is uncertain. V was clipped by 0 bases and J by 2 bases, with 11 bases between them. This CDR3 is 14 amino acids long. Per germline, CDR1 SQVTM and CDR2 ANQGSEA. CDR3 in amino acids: CSVEDRQAPYEQYF. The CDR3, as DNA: TGCAGCGTTGAAGATCGGCAGGCCCCCTACGAGCAGTACTTC.

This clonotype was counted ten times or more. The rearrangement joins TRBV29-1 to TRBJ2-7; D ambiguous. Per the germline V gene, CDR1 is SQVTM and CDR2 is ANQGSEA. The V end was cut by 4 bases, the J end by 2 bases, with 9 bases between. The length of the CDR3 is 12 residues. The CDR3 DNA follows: TGCAGCGTTGCAAGTGGAGCCTACGAGCAGTACTTC. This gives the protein CSVASGAYEQYF.

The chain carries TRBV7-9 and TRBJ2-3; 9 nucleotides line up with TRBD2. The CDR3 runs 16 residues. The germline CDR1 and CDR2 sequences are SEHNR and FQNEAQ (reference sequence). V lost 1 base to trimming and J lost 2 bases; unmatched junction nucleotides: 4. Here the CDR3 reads CASSLGLAEITDTQYF. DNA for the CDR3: TGTGCCAGCAGCTTAGGACTAGCGGAAATCACAGATACGCAGTATTTT.

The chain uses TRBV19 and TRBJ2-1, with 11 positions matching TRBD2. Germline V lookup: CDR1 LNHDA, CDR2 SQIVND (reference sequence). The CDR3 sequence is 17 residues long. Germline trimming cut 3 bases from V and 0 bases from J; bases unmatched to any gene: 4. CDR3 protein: CASSITSGSLSYNEQFF. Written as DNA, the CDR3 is TGTGCCAGTAGTATTACTAGCGGGAGCCTCTCCTACAATGAGCAGTTCTTC.

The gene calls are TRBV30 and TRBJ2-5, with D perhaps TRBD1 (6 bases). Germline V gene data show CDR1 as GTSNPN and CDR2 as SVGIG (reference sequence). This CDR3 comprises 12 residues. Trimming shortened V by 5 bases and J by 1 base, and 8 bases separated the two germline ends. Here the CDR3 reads CAWGQRQETQYF. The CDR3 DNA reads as TGTGCCTGGGGACAGCGCCAAGAGACCCAGTACTTC.

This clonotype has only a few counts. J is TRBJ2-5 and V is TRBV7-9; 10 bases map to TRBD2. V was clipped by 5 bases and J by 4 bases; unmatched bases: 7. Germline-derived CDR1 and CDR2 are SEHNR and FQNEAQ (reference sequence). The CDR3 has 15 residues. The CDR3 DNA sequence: TGTGCCAGCAGCCTGGAGCGGGGGGGTCCAGAGACCCAGTACTTC. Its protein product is CASSLERGGPETQYF.

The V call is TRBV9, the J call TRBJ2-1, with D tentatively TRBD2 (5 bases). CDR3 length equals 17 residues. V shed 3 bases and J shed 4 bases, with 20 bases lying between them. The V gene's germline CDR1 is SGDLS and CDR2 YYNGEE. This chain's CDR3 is CASSAGRSSGPYNEQFF. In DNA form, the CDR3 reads TGTGCCAGCAGCGCGGGAAGGTCCAGCGGACCGTACAATGAGCAGTTCTTC.

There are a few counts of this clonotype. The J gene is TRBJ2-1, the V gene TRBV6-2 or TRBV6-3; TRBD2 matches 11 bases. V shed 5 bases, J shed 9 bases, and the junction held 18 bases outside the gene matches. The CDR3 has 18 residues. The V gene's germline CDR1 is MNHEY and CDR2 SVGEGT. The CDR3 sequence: CASSKVPAGTSGSLEQFF. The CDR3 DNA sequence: TGTGCCAGCAGTAAAGTCCCAGCCGGGACTAGCGGTAGCCTTGAGCAGTTCTTC.

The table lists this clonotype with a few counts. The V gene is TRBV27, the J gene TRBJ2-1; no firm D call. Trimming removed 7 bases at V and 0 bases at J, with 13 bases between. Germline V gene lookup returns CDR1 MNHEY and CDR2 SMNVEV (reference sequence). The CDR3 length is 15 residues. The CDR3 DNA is TGTGCCAGCACTCCGGCCGCTAGCTCCTACAATGAGCAGTTCTTC. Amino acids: CASTPAASSYNEQFF.

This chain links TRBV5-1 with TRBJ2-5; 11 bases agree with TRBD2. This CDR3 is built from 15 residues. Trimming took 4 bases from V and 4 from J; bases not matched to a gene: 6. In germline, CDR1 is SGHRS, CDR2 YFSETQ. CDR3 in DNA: TGCGCCAGCAGCAAAGGGACTAGCGGTATAGAGACCCAGTACTTC. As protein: CASSKGTSGIETQYF. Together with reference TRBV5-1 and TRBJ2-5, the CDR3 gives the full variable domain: KAGVTQTPRYLIKTRGQQVTLSCSPISGHRSVSWYQQTPGQGLQFLFEYFSETQRNKGNFPGRFSGRQFSNSRSEMNVSTLELGDSALYLCASSKGTSGIETQYFGPGTRLLVL.

CDR3 sequence reads: CASSDAGAKYEQYF. In DNA form, the CDR3 reads TGCGCCAGCAGTGATGCTGGGGCGAAGTACGAGCAGTACTTC. The chain employs TRBV10-1 and TRBJ2-7, with D perhaps TRBD1 (5 bases). Germline-derived CDR1 and CDR2 are WNHNN and SYGVQD (reference sequence). The CDR3 runs to 14 residues. The V end lost 3 bases, the J end lost 4 bases, and 13 bases lay between the germline ends.

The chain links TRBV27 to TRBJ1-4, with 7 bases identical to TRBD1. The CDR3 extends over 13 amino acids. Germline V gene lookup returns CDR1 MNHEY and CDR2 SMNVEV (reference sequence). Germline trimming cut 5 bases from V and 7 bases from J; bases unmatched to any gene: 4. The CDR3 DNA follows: TGTGCCAGCAGTAACAGGGGAAGTGAAAAACTGTTTTTT. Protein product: CASSNRGSEKLFF.

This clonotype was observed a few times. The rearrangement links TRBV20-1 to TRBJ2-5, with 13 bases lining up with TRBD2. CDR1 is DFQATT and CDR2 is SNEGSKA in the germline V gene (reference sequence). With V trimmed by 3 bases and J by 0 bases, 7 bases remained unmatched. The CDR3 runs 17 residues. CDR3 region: CSARTGLAGLYQETQYF. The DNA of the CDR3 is TGCAGTGCTAGGACGGGACTAGCGGGATTGTACCAAGAGACCCAGTACTTC.

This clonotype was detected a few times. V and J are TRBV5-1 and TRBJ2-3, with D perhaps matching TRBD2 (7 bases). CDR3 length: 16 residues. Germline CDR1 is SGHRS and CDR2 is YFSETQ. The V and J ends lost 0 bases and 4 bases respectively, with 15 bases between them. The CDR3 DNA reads TGCGCCAGCAGCTTGGATGTCCGGGGGGCCGCAGATACGCAGTATTTT. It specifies CASSLDVRGAADTQYF.

CDR3 sequence reads: CASSQYGGEAFF. CDR3 nucleotide sequence: TGTGCCAGCAGCCAGTACGGGGGGGAGGCTTTCTTT. The V and J genes are TRBV7-3 and TRBJ1-1; D might be TRBD1 (5 bases). This CDR3 is built from 12 residues. Germline lookup yields CDR1 SGHTA and CDR2 FQGTGA. V shed 5 bases and J shed 11 bases, with 15 bases lying between them. The full variable domain, in which reference TRBV7-3 and TRBJ1-1 provide the parts outside the CDR3, is GAGVSQTPSNKVTEKGKYVELRCDPISGHTALYWYRQSLGQGPEFLIYFQGTGAADDSGLPNDRFFAVRPEGSVSTLKIQRTERGDSAVYLCASSQYGGEAFFGQGTRLTVV.